These 6 T cell receptor beta chains share one sample of origin, sequenced in a study of T cell responses to AZD1222 COVID-19 vaccine. Data came from immunoSEQ multiplex PCR; TCRdb stores just in-frame clones and leaves some out. The table includes some 110,000 clones, approximately 90% detected once. The source was peripheral blood, collected 28 days after the second AZD1222 dose. These receptors were taken from an adult who received the AZD1222 COVID-19 vaccine.

The J gene is TRBJ2-7, the V gene TRBV13; 11 bases align to TRBD2. CDR1 is PRHDT, CDR2 FYEKMQ, per germline (reference sequence). This CDR3 is 20 amino acids long. J gave up 2 bases and V 5 bases, and 20 bases lay outside the gene matches. Here the CDR3 reads CASSTARGPTLAGDTYEQYF. CDR3 DNA: TGTGCCAGCAGCACTGCTAGGGGGCCGACACTAGCGGGGGACACCTACGAGCAGTACTTC.

The rearrangement uses TRBV19 and TRBJ1-2; unclear D gene. This CDR3 has 12 residues. The V gene's germline CDR1 is LNHDA and CDR2 SQIVND (reference sequence). V was pared by 3 bases and J by 8 bases, with 10 bases between. DNA of the CDR3: TGTGCCAGTAGTATGGGAGTACGGGGCTACACCTTC. Translation: CASSMGVRGYTF.

The CDR3 bases are TGTGCCAGCAGCCAGGACAGGGGGTTATACTACGAGCAGTACTTC. Translated: CASSQDRGLYYEQYF. The chain couples TRBV27 to TRBJ2-7; 10 bases line up with TRBD1. Germline assignment: CDR1 MNHEY and CDR2 SMNVEV (reference sequence). This CDR3 has 15 residues. The V segment lost 6 bases and the J segment 3 bases; nucleotides outside the gene matches: 8.

The chain joins TRBV27 to TRBJ1-5; D unresolved. Germline CDR1 and CDR2: MNHEY and SMNVEV (reference sequence). The CDR3 contains 16 residues. V lost 7 bases and J 2 bases, leaving 18 bases between the germline ends. CDR3 DNA: TGTGCCAGCATAAACGGTGTGTTCACTGGCAATCAGCCCCAGCATTTT. It translates to CASINGVFTGNQPQHF.

The genes are TRBV27 and TRBJ2-1; tentative D call: TRBD2 (6 bases). Germline values: CDR1 MNHEY, CDR2 SMNVEV (reference sequence). This CDR3 comprises 16 residues. The V end lost 2 bases, the J end lost 8 bases, and 19 bases lay between the germline ends. Here the CDR3 DNA reads TGTGCCAGCAGTTTAGCTCCGGGACTCGATCTTGATGAGCAGTTCTTC. Translated, it gives CASSLAPGLDLDEQFF.

The chain uses TRBV7-2 and TRBJ2-3; 9 bases are a match to TRBD1. Germline V gene lookup returns CDR1 SGHTA and CDR2 FQGNSA. CDR3 length: 16 residues. V lost 3 bases and J lost 0; bases outside the gene matches: 4. CDR3 sequence (DNA): TGTGCCAGCAGCTTTGGGACAGGGCTAAGCACAGATACGCAGTATTTT. It translates to CASSFGTGLSTDTQYF.